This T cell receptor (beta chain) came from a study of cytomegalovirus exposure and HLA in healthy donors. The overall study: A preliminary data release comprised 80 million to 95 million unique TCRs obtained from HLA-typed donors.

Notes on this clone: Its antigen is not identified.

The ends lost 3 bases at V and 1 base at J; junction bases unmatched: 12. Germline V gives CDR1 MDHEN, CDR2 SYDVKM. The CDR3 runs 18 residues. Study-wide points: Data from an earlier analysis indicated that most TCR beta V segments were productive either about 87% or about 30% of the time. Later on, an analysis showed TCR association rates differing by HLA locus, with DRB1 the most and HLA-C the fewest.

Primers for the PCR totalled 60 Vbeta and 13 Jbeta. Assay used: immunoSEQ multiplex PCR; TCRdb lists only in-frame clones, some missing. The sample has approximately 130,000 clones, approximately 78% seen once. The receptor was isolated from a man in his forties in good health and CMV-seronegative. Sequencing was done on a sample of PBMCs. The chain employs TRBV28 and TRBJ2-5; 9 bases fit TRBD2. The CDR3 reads CASSFVIAGDGGQETQYF. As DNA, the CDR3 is TGTGCCAGCAGTTTCGTGATAGCGGGAGACGGGGGCCAAGAGACCCAGTACTTC.